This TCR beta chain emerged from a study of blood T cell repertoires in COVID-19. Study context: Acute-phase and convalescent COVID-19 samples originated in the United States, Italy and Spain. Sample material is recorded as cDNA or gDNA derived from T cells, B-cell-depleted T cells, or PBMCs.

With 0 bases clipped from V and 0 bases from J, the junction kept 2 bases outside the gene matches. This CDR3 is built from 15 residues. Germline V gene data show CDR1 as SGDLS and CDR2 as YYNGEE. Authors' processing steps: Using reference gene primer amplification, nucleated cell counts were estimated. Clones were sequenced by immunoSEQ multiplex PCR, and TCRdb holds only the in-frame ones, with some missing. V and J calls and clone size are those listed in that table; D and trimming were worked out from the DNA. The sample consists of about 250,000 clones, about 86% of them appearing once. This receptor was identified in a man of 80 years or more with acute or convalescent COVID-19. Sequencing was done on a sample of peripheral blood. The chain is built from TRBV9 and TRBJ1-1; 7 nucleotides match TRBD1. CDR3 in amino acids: CASSVGDRLNTEAFF. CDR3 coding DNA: TGTGCCAGCAGCGTAGGGGACAGACTGAACACTGAAGCTTTCTTT.